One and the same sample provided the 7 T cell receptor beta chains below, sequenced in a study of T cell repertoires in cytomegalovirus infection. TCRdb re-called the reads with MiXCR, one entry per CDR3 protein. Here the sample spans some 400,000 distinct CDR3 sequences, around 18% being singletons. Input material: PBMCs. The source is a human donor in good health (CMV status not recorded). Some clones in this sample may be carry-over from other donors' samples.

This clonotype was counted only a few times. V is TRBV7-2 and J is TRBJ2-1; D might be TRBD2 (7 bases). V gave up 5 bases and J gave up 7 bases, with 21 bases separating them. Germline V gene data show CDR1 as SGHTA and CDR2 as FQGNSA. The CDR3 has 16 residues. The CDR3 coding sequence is TGTGCCAGCAGCCCCCAAGGGGGAGGGGGATGGAATGAGCAGTTCTTC. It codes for CASSPQGGGGWNEQFF. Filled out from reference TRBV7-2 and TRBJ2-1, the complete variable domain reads GAGVSQSPSNKVTEKGKDVELRCDPISGHTALYWYRQSLGQGLEFLIYFQGNSAPDKSGLPSDRFSAERTGGSVSTLTIQRTQQEDSAVYLCASSPQGGGGWNEQFFGPGTRLTVL.

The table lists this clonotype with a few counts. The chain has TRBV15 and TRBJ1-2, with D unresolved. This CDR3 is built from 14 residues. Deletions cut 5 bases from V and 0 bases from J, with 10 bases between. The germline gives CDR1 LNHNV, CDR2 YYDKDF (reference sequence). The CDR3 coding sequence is TGTGCCACCAGCCCAAAGGCGTCTAACTATGGCTACACCTTC. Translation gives CATSPKASNYGYTF.

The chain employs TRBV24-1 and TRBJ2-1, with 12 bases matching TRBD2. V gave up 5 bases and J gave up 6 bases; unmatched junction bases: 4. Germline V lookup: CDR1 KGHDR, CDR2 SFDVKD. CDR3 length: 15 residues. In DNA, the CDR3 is TGTGCCACCAGTGGGGGGACTAGCGGGCTCAATGAGCAGTTCTTC. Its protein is CATSGGTSGLNEQFF.

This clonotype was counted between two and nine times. The CDR3 region is CASGKTGAYEQYF. In DNA form, the CDR3 reads TGTGCCAGCGGAAAGACAGGAGCCTACGAGCAGTACTTC. The rearrangement uses TRBV6-5 and TRBJ2-7, with a possible D match to TRBD1 (6 bases). This CDR3 spans 13 amino acids. The germline V and J ends were trimmed by 8 bases and 2 bases, with 13 bases remaining between them. The germline V gene encodes CDR1 MNHEY and CDR2 SVGAGI.

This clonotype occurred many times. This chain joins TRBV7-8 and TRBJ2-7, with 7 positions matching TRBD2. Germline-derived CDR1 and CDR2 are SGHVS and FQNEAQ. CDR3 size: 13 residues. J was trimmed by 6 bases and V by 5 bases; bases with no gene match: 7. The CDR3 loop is CASSQRGLSEQYF. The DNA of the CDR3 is TGTGCCAGCAGCCAGCGGGGTCTAAGCGAGCAGTACTTC.

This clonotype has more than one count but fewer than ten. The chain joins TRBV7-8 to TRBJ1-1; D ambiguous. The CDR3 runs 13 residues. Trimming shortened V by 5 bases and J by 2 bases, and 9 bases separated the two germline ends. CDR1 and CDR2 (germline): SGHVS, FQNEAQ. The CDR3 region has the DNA TGTGCCAGCAGCCCTTACCCAAACACTGAAGCTTTCTTT. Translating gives CASSPYPNTEAFF.

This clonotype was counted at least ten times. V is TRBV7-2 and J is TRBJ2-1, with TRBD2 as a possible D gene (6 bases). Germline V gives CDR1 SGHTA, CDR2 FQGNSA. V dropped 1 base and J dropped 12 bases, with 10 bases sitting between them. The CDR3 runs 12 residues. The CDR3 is CASSLVGLLQFF. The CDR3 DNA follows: TGTGCCAGCAGCTTAGTTGGACTACTGCAGTTCTTC.